These T cell receptor beta chains were read from a single sample in a study of shared clonotypes between healthy human individuals. Profiled with immunoSEQ multiplex PCR; TCRdb holds only in-frame clones, not every one. Here the sample spans around 1,900,000 clones, 80% to 95% being singletons. The sequenced sample was naive CD8+ T cells from PBMCs. The source is a man aged 18 to 35 in good health. Some clones in this sample may be carry-over from other donors' samples. Both conserved end residues are part of each CDR3. D genes are given only for firm matches. Part of the rows lack a size; the others show once, few, many or a class for expanded clones.

- | TRBJ2-7 | TRBV5-5 | - | TGTGCCAGCAGCTTGTTTAAAGACAGCTCCTACGAGCAGTACTTC | CASSLFKDSSYEQYF
- | TRBJ1-2 | TRBV19 | - | TGTGCCGCTTGGGACCGGGGCTATGGCTACACCTTC | CAAWDRGYGYTF
- | TRBJ2-7 | TRBV19 | - | TGTGCCAGTAGTAAGTACAGGGGAGGCCCCCTCCACGAGCAGTACTTC | CASSKYRGGPLHEQYF
- | TRBJ2-5 | TRBV4-1 | TRBD2 | TGCGCCAGCAGCCAAGATATGGGGACTAGCGGGAGTGAGGAGACCCAGTACTTC | CASSQDMGTSGSEETQYF
- | TRBJ1-2 | TRBV11-2 | TRBD1 | TGTGCCAGCTCACCGCGACGGGACAGCGGCGGCTACACCTTC | CASSPRRDSGGYTF
- | TRBJ1-2 | TRBV7-3 | TRBD1 | TGTGCCAGCAGCCCGAACCACAGGGGATACTATGGCTACACCTTC | CASSPNHRGYYGYTF
- | TRBJ2-3 | TRBV28 | TRBD2 | TGTGCCAGCAGTGTGGGACTAGCGGTATTGGCCCCTAGCACAGATACGCAGTATTTT | CASSVGLAVLAPSTDTQYF
- | TRBJ1-5 | TRBV19 | - | TGTGCCAGTAGGGGTCAGGGATATAGCAATCAGCCCCAGCATTTT | CASRGQGYSNQPQHF
- | TRBJ2-1 | TRBV4-2 | TRBD1 | TGTGCCAGCAGCACCCGGACAGGGGGCGACGATGAGCAGTTCTTC | CASSTRTGGDDEQFF
- | TRBJ2-1 | TRBV27 | - | TGTGCCAGCAGTTTATCCCACTACAATGAGCAGTTCTTC | CASSLSHYNEQFF
- | TRBJ2-1 | TRBV6-1 | TRBD2 | TGTGCCAGCAGTGAACTGACTAGCGGGAGCGGGTTCTTC | CASSELTSGSGFF
once | TRBJ2-5 | TRBV15 | - | TGTGCCACCAGCAGAGATTTGGAGGGGGCGATAGAGACCCAGTACTTC | CATSRDLEGAIETQYF
- | TRBJ1-5 | TRBV28 | - | TGTGCCAGCAGTCCCCGGAACAATCAGCCCCAGCATTTT | CASSPRNNQPQHF
once | TRBJ1-4 | TRBV28 | - | TGCGCCAGCAGTTTTAAAACCTCAGGTAGAGATAATGAAAAACTGTTTTTT | CASSFKTSGRDNEKLFF
- | TRBJ1-2 | TRBV7-9 | - | TGTGCCAGCAGCTTAGTTGGACTGGCCCATGGCTACACCTTC | CASSLVGLAHGYTF
- | TRBJ1-1 | TRBV4-1 | - | TGCGCCAGCAGCCAAGGCCGGGGGGGCCGGGCGAACACTGAAGCTTTCTTT | CASSQGRGGRANTEAFF
- | TRBJ2-7 | TRBV5-1 | TRBD2 | TGCGCCAGCAGCTCTCGAGCGGGAGGGCCAAGCTACGAGCAGTACTTC | CASSSRAGGPSYEQYF
- | TRBJ2-2 | TRBV4-1 | - | TGCGCCAGCAGCCAAGAACAGGGAGGGACCGGGGAGCTGTTTTTT | CASSQEQGGTGELFF
once | TRBJ2-7 | TRBV11-3 | - | TGTGCCAGCAGCCCCCTAGGGGGCGAGCAGTACTTC | CASSPLGGEQYF
- | TRBJ2-5 | TRBV27 | TRBD1 | TGTGCCAGCAGAATGACCGGGACAGGGGGCCACTGGGGAGAGACCCAGTACTTC | CASRMTGTGGHWGETQYF
- | TRBJ2-1 | TRBV7-7 | - | TGTGCCAGCAGCCACGACCCATACAATGAGCAGTTCTTC | CASSHDPYNEQFF
- | TRBJ2-7 | TRBV27 | TRBD2 | TGTGCCAGCAGTAACCCGGGACTAGCGGGAGCTGTGTACGAGCAGTACTTC | CASSNPGLAGAVYEQYF
- | TRBJ1-4 | TRBV28 | - | TGTGCCAGCAGTCAAACCCTACAGGGTCAAAAACTGTTTTTT | CASSQTLQGQKLFF
- | TRBJ2-1 | TRBV7-3 | - | TGTGCCAGCAGCTCGCGACCGGGGACTCCGCGTGGAGATGAGCAGTTCTTC | CASSSRPGTPRGDEQFF
- | TRBJ2-3 | TRBV6-5 | - | TGTGCCAGCAGTCCGATCGGGCCACTCGATACGCAGTATTTT | CASSPIGPLDTQYF
- | TRBJ2-2 | TRBV28 | TRBD1 | TGTGCCAGCAGCCGCCGGGACAGGGGCACCGGGGAGCTGTTTTTT | CASSRRDRGTGELFF
- | TRBJ2-2 | TRBV29-1 | - | TGCAGCGTGAAAGCCCCAGGGGGACCGGGGACTGCTCGAGGCGGGGAGCTGTTTTTT | CSVKAPGGPGTARGGELFF
- | TRBJ1-1 | TRBV7-8 | - | TGTGCCAGCACAAGATGGGGGTTTAGGGACACTGAAGCTTTCTTT | CASTRWGFRDTEAFF
- | TRBJ2-7 | TRBV6-5 | TRBD1 | TGTGCCAGCAGTTACAATACAGGGGGTTACGAGCAGTACTTC | CASSYNTGGYEQYF
- | TRBJ1-2 | TRBV6-5 | - | TGTGCCAGCAGTTACTCTGCGGGGGCGAAGTACGGCTACACCTTC | CASSYSAGAKYGYTF
- | TRBJ2-1 | TRBV30 | TRBD2 | TGTGCCTGGATCCCAGGGACTAGTGGGATCTATGAGCAGTTCTTC | CAWIPGTSGIYEQFF
once | TRBJ2-7 | TRBV2 | - | TGTGCCAGCAGTGAAAGTAGCACCTACGAGCAGTACTTC | CASSESSTYEQYF
- | TRBJ1-5 | TRBV7-9 | TRBD1 | TGTGCCAGCAGCGTAGACAGGGAACGCGGTCAGCCCCAGCATTTT | CASSVDRERGQPQHF
- | TRBJ2-7 | TRBV9 | TRBD2 | TGTGCCAGCAGCCCAGGGACTAGCGGGAGTAGGAGCCCCTACGAGCAGTACTTC | CASSPGTSGSRSPYEQYF
- | TRBJ1-5 | TRBV5-5 | - | TGTGCCAGCAGCATAACCGGACCTAGCAATCAGCCCCAGCATTTT | CASSITGPSNQPQHF
- | TRBJ2-1 | TRBV25-1 | - | TGTGCCAGCAGTGAATGGGGCATCATAGGCTTGGGCAATGAGCAGTTCTTC | CASSEWGIIGLGNEQFF
- | TRBJ1-5 | TRBV11-2 | TRBD1 | TGTGCCAGCAGCTTAGGGACAGGGAGCAATCAGCCCCAGCATTTT | CASSLGTGSNQPQHF
- | TRBJ1-2 | TRBV27 | TRBD1 | TGTGCCAGCAGTTCCCGGACAGGGGGCGACTATGGCTACACCTTC | CASSSRTGGDYGYTF
- | TRBJ2-1 | TRBV10-2 | TRBD2 | TGCGCCAGCACATCACTAGCGGACAATGAGCAGTTCTTC | CASTSLADNEQFF
- | TRBJ1-4 | TRBV19 | - | TGTGCCAGTAGTGCCCGGACAGCTAATGAAAAACTGTTTTTT | CASSARTANEKLFF
- | TRBJ2-7 | TRBV15 | - | TGTGCCACCAGCGGACTTCGCTCCTACGAGCAGTACTTC | CATSGLRSYEQYF
- | TRBJ2-7 | TRBV27 | TRBD2 | TGTGCCAGCAGTACCAGACTAGCGGGGGAGGACGAGCAGTACTTC | CASSTRLAGEDEQYF
- | TRBJ1-4 | TRBV7-2 | TRBD1 | TGTGCCAGCAGCTCCCGGCAGGGGGTGGAAAAACTGTTTTTT | CASSSRQGVEKLFF
- | TRBJ2-7 | TRBV5-1 | - | TGCGCCAGCAGGGAGGGGATCTCCTACGAGCAGTACTTC | CASREGISYEQYF
- | TRBJ2-1 | TRBV2 | TRBD1 | TGTGCCAGCTTTCCCGGACAGGGAATTTACAATGAGCAGTTCTTC | CASFPGQGIYNEQFF
once | TRBJ2-1 | TRBV20-1 | - | TGCAGTTGGAGGTATGAGCAGTTCTTC | CSWRYEQFF
- | TRBJ2-1 | TRBV27 | TRBD2 | TGTGCCAGCAGTCGTGGACTAGCGGGAGATAACAATGAGCAGTTCTTC | CASSRGLAGDNNEQFF
- | TRBJ1-2 | TRBV4-1 | TRBD1 | TGCGCCAGCAGCCAAGAGATAACAGGGGGCGCGACTGGCTACACCTTC | CASSQEITGGATGYTF
- | TRBJ2-5 | TRBV13 | TRBD2 | TGTGCCAGCAGCACCCGGACTAGCAGGGAGACCCAGTACTTC | CASSTRTSRETQYF
- | TRBJ2-5 | TRBV4-2 | TRBD2 | TGTGCCAGCAGCCCCCCCCGGGCGACGATTAGACCTAGCGGGGGGCCGGGGACCCAGTACTTC | CASSPPRATIRPSGGPGTQYF
- | TRBJ1-1 | TRBV27 | TRBD1 | TGTGCCAGCAGTTCCCGACAGGGTTCTGAAGCTTTCTTT | CASSSRQGSEAFF
- | TRBJ2-5 | TRBV6-6 | - | TGTGCCAGCAGTTATTGGGACCCCCAAAGGGAGACCCAGTACTTC | CASSYWDPQRETQYF
- | TRBJ2-7 | TRBV7-8 | TRBD1 | TGTGCCAGCACCCGAGACAGGGACAGCCTCTACGAGCAGTACTTC | CASTRDRDSLYEQYF
once | TRBJ2-1 | TRBV18 | TRBD2 | TGTGCCAGCTCACCAGTTAGCGGGAGGAGCTACAATGAGCAGTTCTTC | CASSPVSGRSYNEQFF
- | TRBJ1-1 | TRBV28 | - | TGTGCCAGCAGTTTATCTGGGACCCTTGGCACTGAAGCTTTCTTT | CASSLSGTLGTEAFF
- | TRBJ2-1 | TRBV28 | - | TGTGCCAGCAGTTTATTGCGTAGCTCCTACAATGAGCAGTTCTTC | CASSLLRSSYNEQFF
- | TRBJ2-7 | TRBV4-1 | - | TGCGCCAGCGTACAGGGTCGGGGCGAGCAGTACTTC | CASVQGRGEQYF
- | TRBJ2-1 | TRBV9 | TRBD2 | TGTGCCAGCAGCCCTCGGGGGGATGAGCAGTTCTTC | CASSPRGDEQFF
- | TRBJ1-2 | TRBV30 | TRBD1 | TGTGCCTGGCTCCGGGACAGCGGCCCATATGGCTACACCTTC | CAWLRDSGPYGYTF